The clone carrying this T cell receptor (beta chain) was seen a single time. The data derive from a study of blood T cell repertoires in COVID-19. Study-wide context: PBMCs, B-cell-depleted T cells, or T cells provided the cDNA or gDNA that made up the material.

Original processing notes: Estimation of nucleated cell counts was performed using reference gene primer amplification. The table came from immunoSEQ multiplex PCR; TCRdb's copy has only in-frame clones and leaves some out. The V and J calls and clone size were taken over from that table, and D and trimming were inferred from the DNA. This sample has hundreds of thousands of clones; around 80% occur once, and the top ten carry 15% to 20%. CDR1 and CDR2 from the germline V gene are SGHRS and YFSETQ. CDR3 length equals 14 residues. V was trimmed by 1 base and J by 1 base, leaving 8 bases between them. The sequencing input was peripheral blood. The chain carries TRBV5-1 and TRBJ1-1; possible D gene TRBD1, 6 bases. The sequence came from a woman of 80 years or more with active or convalescent COVID-19. The CDR3 DNA reads TGCGCCAGCAGCTTGTGGACAGAGAACACTGAAGCTTTCTTT. Its translation: CASSLWTENTEAFF. Filled out from reference TRBV5-1 and TRBJ1-1, the complete variable domain reads KAGVTQTPRYLIKTRGQQVTLSCSPISGHRSVSWYQQTPGQGLQFLFEYFSETQRNKGNFPGRFSGRQFSNSRSEMNVSTLELGDSALYLCASSLWTENTEAFFGQGTRLTVV.